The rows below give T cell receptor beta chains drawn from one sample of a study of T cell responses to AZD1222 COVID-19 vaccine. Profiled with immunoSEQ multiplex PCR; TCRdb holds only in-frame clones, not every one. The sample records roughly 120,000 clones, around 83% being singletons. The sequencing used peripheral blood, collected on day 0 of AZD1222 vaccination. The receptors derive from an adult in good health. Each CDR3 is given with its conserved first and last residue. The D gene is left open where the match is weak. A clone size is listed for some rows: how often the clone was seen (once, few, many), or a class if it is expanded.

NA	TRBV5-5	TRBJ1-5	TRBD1	TGTGCCAGCAGCCCGGACAGGGCCCATCAGCCCCAGCATTTT	CASSPDRAHQPQHF
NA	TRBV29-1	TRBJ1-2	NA	TGCAGCGTTGGCCCCCCCTTGAGGATAACTAACTATGGCTACACCTTC	CSVGPPLRITNYGYTF
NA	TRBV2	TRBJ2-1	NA	TGTGCCAGCATTCCGGACTCGGACGGAAATGAGCAGTTCTTC	CASIPDSDGNEQFF
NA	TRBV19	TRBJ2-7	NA	TGTGCCAGTAGTATAGAGGTGGGCAGCTCCTACGAGCAGTACTTC	CASSIEVGSSYEQYF
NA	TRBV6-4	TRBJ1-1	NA	TGTGCCAGCAGTAAAGGGAGGGACACTGAAGCTTTCTTT	CASSKGRDTEAFF
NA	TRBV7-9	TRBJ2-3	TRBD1	TGTGCCAGCAGCTTAGGAGACAGGGACACAGATACGCAGTATTTT	CASSLGDRDTDTQYF
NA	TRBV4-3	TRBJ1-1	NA	TGCGCCAGCGGTGAACAGGGACGGGGTACTGAAGCTTTCTTT	CASGEQGRGTEAFF
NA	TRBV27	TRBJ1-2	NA	TGTGCCAGCAGCCAAGAACAGAGCGGTGGCTACACCTTC	CASSQEQSGGYTF
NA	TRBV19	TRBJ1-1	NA	TGTGCCACCCGGTGGGCCGAGGGCACTGAAGCTTTCTTT	CATRWAEGTEAFF
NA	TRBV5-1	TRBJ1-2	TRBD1	TGCGCCAGCAGCCGAGCCGGGACAGACGGCTACACCTTC	CASSRAGTDGYTF
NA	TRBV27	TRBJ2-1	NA	TGTGCCAGCAGTTTATCAGGGTCACAGGGAGCCTCCTACAATGAGCAGTTCTTC	CASSLSGSQGASYNEQFF
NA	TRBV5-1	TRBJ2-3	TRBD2	TGCGCCAGCAGCTTGGGGGTAGCGGGGGTTACAGATACGCAGTATTTT	CASSLGVAGVTDTQYF
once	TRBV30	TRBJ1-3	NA	TGTGCCTGGACGGGGGGAGTTGCCTACACCATATATTTT	CAWTGGVAYTIYF
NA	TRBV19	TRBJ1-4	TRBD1	TGTGCCAGTAGCACGGGGTCCGGGACAGGCCCTGAAAAACTGTTTTTT	CASSTGSGTGPEKLFF
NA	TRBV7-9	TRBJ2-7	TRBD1	TGTGCCAGCAGCCCGGACAGGAACGAGCAGTACTTC	CASSPDRNEQYF
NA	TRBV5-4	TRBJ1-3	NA	TGTGCCAGCAGCCTGGGACTAGACGGAAACACCATATATTTT	CASSLGLDGNTIYF
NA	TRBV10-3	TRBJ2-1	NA	TGTGCCATCAGGGGGACGGGGAGCTCCTACAATGAGCAGTTCTTC	CAIRGTGSSYNEQFF
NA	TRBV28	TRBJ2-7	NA	TGTGCCAGCAGTACCGGGGAAAGGGGCCCCTACGAGCAGTACTTC	CASSTGERGPYEQYF
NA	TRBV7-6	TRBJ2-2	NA	TGTGCCAGCAGCTCGACAGGTCCCGGGGAGCTGTTTTTT	CASSSTGPGELFF
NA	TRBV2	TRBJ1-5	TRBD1	TGTGCCAGCAGTGAAGGGGGACAGAACAATCAGCCCCAGCATTTT	CASSEGGQNNQPQHF
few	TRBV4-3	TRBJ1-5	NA	TGCGCCAGCAGCCAAGAGTCGGAGGGAAATCAGCCCCAGCATTTT	CASSQESEGNQPQHF
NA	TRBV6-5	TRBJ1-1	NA	TGTGCCAGCAGTTACTCGTCGGTGAACACTGAAGCTTTCTTT	CASSYSSVNTEAFF
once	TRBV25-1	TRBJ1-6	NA	TGTGCCAGCAGTGAACAGAATGACTCACCCCTCCACTTT	CASSEQNDSPLHF
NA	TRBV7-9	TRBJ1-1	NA	TGTGCCAGCAGCTACTTGAACACTGAAGCTTTCTTT	CASSYLNTEAFF
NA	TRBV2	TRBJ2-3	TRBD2	TGTGCCAGCAGTGCCTTAGCGGGACACCTCACAGATACGCAGTATTTT	CASSALAGHLTDTQYF
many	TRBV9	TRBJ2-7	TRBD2	TGTGCCAGCAGCGAGGGGAGTGGAACTAGCGCCTCCTACGAGCAGTACTTC	CASSEGSGTSASYEQYF
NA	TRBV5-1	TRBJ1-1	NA	TGCGCCAGCAGCTGGAGTTCGAGTTACACTGAAGCTTTCTTT	CASSWSSSYTEAFF
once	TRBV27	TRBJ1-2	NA	TGTGCCACCCACAACTGGGGCTATGGCTACACCTTC	CATHNWGYGYTF
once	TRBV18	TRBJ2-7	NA	TGTGCCAGCTCCACCGGGACCTCAAGGTCCTACGAGCAGTACTTC	CASSTGTSRSYEQYF
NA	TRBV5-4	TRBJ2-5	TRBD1	TGTGCCAGCGCTACAGGGGGCGCGGAGACCCAGTACTTC	CASATGGAETQYF
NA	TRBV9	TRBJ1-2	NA	TGTGCCAGCAGCGTAGATGAGGGAGGATATGGCTACACCTTC	CASSVDEGGYGYTF
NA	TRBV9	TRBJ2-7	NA	TGTGCCAGCAGCGTTCAGGACGGAGCGACCTACGAGCAGTACTTC	CASSVQDGATYEQYF
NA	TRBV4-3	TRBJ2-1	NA	TGCGCCAGCAGCCGGGCCGATGGGAATGAGCAGTTCTTC	CASSRADGNEQFF
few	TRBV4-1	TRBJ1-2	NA	TGCGCCAGCAGCCAAGATGCCAGGGTCTATGGCTACACCTTC	CASSQDARVYGYTF
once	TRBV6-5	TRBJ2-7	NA	TGTGCCAGCAAGAACTCTCCCTTTTCCTACGAGCAGTACTTC	CASKNSPFSYEQYF
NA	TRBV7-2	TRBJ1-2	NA	TGTGCCAGCAGCCCAGGCGAGGGGATCTATGGCTACACCTTC	CASSPGEGIYGYTF
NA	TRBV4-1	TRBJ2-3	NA	TGCGCCAGCAGCCGGGGGCTTTGGACAGATACGCAGTATTTT	CASSRGLWTDTQYF
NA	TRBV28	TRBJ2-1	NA	TGTGCCAGCAGTTCTACTACGACGGGCTACAATGAGCAGTTCTTC	CASSSTTTGYNEQFF
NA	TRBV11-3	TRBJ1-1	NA	TGTGCCAGCAGCTTAGGGAGGAACACTGAAGCTTTCTTT	CASSLGRNTEAFF
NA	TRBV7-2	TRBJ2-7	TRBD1	TGTGCCAGCAGCTTACAAGCTTCGGTGACAGGGTTAAACTCCGAGCAGTACTTC	CASSLQASVTGLNSEQYF
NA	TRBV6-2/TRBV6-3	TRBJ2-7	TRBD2	TGTGCCAGCAGTTACTCGAGGCTAGCGGGGGGTCGGGAGCAGTACTTC	CASSYSRLAGGREQYF
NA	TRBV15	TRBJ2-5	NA	TGTGCCACCAGCAGACCCTCCGGATTAGGGGAGGAGACCCAGTACTTC	CATSRPSGLGEETQYF
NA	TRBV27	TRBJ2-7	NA	TGTGCCAGCAGTTTTTTTTACCCCGGGACTGACATCTCCTACGAGCAGTACTTC	CASSFFYPGTDISYEQYF
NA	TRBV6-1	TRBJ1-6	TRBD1	TGTGCCAGCAGTGAACAGGACAGGGGGCGTTCACCCCTCCACTTT	CASSEQDRGRSPLHF
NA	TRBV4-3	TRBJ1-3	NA	TGCGCCAGCAGCCAAGGCACAGTCGGACGAAACACCATATATTTT	CASSQGTVGRNTIYF
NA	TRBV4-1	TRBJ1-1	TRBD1	TGCGCCAGCAGACTACAGGGGATGAACACTGAAGCTTTCTTT	CASRLQGMNTEAFF
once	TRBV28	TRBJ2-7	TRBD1	TGTGCCAGCAGCCCGATTGGGCAGGGGGCCTACGAGCAGTACTTC	CASSPIGQGAYEQYF
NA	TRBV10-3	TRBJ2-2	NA	TGTGCCATCAGTGAAAGGGGGAGAGGGGCCGACGGGGAGCTGTTTTTT	CAISERGRGADGELFF
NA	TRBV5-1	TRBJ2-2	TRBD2	TGCGCCAGCAGCGTCATATCTAGCGGGAACACCGGGGAGCTGTTTTTT	CASSVISSGNTGELFF
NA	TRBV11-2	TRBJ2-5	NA	TGTGCCAGCAGCTTAGGACACCCGGAGGGGACCCAGTACTTC	CASSLGHPEGTQYF
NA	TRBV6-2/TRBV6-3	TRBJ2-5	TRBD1	TGTGCCAGCAGTCTCCCTGGGACAGAAGAGACCCAGTACTTC	CASSLPGTEETQYF